This T cell receptor beta chain originates from a study of blood T cell repertoires in COVID-19. On the study more broadly: From T cells, B-cell-depleted T cells, or PBMCs came the material, which was cDNA or gDNA.

TCRdb's table, derived via immunoSEQ multiplex PCR, lists solely in-frame clones and lacks some. The sample shows 200,000 to 300,000 clones, around 87% of them seen only once. Material for sequencing was peripheral blood. The TCR sequence derives from a woman aged 50 to 60 with acute or convalescent COVID-19.

CDR3 sequence (DNA): TGTGCCAGTAGTATTGGGCCAGGCCTCACAGACAACTATGGCTACACCTTC. This gives the protein CASSIGPGLTDNYGYTF. The chain couples TRBV19 to TRBJ1-2; the D is unclear. Looked up from germline, CDR1 is LNHDA and CDR2 is SQIVND (reference sequence). This CDR3 spans 17 amino acids. V was trimmed by 3 bases and J by 2 bases, leaving 19 bases between them.